The 29 T cell receptor beta chains presented below share a single source sample, sequenced in a study of blood T cell repertoires in COVID-19. Method: immunoSEQ multiplex PCR; TCRdb's copy keeps in-frame clones and lacks some. In the table there are 150,000 to 200,000 clones, roughly 80% of which are singletons. Sequenced input: peripheral blood. The receptors originated from a woman in her thirties or forties with COVID-19, enrolled during active disease.

This chain connects TRBV9 to TRBJ2-2; TRBD2 aligns across 8 bases. The CDR3 runs 16 residues. V lost 4 bases and J lost 8; bases outside the gene matches: 13. Germline values: CDR1 SGDLS, CDR2 YYNGEE. The CDR3 DNA reads as TGTGCCAGCAGCCCGCAAGTCCGGGGGGGCCTAGGGGAGCTGTTTTTT. Translating it yields CASSPQVRGGLGELFF.

This clone was detected once. The J gene is TRBJ2-5, the V gene TRBV5-1, with D perhaps TRBD2 (6 bases). Germline CDR1 and CDR2: SGHRS and YFSETQ. V was trimmed by 6 bases and J by 2 bases, leaving 23 bases between them. The CDR3 spans 17 residues. CDR3 nucleotides: TGCGCCAGCACGAACCCACAGTCCAGCGGGCATCAAGAGACCCAGTACTTC. Its translation is CASTNPQSSGHQETQYF.

This chain connects TRBV30 to TRBJ2-6; perhaps TRBD1 as D (5 bases). V lost 4 bases and J lost 1, with 8 bases in between. The CDR3 is 14 amino acids. The germline V gene has CDR1 GTSNPN and CDR2 SVGIG (reference sequence). CDR3 residues: CAWNQGSGANVLTF. Here the CDR3 DNA reads TGTGCCTGGAATCAGGGATCTGGGGCCAACGTCCTGACTTTC. The full variable domain, its missing parts supplied by reference TRBV30 and TRBJ2-6, is SQTIHQWPATLVQPVGSPLSLECTVEGTSNPNLYWYRQAAGRGLQLLFYSVGIGQISSEVPQNLSASRPQDRQFILSSKKLLLSDSGFYLCAWNQGSGANVLTFGAGSRLTVL.

This chain joins TRBV5-6 and TRBJ2-7; the match to TRBD1 covers 9 bases. V was clipped by 6 bases and J by 3 bases; unmatched bases: 10. CDR1 SGHDT and CDR2 YYEEEE come from the germline V gene. The CDR3 consists of 15 residues. CDR3 sequence: CASTLGDRADYEQYF. CDR3 coding DNA: TGTGCCAGCACCCTTGGGGACAGGGCTGACTACGAGCAGTACTTC.

The chain has TRBV7-9 and TRBJ2-1, with TRBD1 matching 7 bases. The CDR3 contains 13 residues. Germline loops: CDR1 SEHNR, CDR2 FQNEAQ (reference sequence). V was pared by 4 bases and J by 8 bases, with 5 bases of the junction left unmatched. The CDR3 DNA is TGTGCCAGCAGCTCCTCCGGGACAGATGAGCAGTTCTTC. It translates to CASSSSGTDEQFF. The whole variable domain, remainder taken from reference TRBV7-9 and TRBJ2-1, is DTGVSQNPRHKITKRGQNVTFRCDPISEHNRLYWYRQTLGQGPEFLTYFQNEAQLEKSRLLSDRFSAERPKGSFSTLEIQRTEQGDSAMYLCASSSSGTDEQFFGPGTRLTVL.

The chain has TRBV18 and TRBJ2-3, with D uncertain. V lost 0 bases and J 2 bases, leaving 12 bases between the germline ends. Germline V lookup: CDR1 KGHSH, CDR2 LQKENI. This CDR3 comprises 16 residues. CDR3 loop: CASSPPITTYTDTQYF. CDR3 nucleotide sequence: TGTGCCAGCTCACCACCTATCACTACTTACACAGATACGCAGTATTTT.

The chain recombines TRBV27 with TRBJ1-2; the D gene is possibly TRBD1 (6 bases). V was pared by 6 bases and J by 3 bases, with 17 bases between. CDR1 is MNHEY, CDR2 SMNVEV, per germline (reference sequence). This CDR3 contains 15 residues. The CDR3, as DNA: TGTGCCAGCAGACCGCTTACCAGGGGAGACTATGGCTACACCTTC. It specifies CASRPLTRGDYGYTF.

The chain combines TRBV7-3 with TRBJ2-3, with 9 positions matching TRBD2. With 6 bases clipped from V and 0 bases from J, the junction kept 10 bases outside the gene matches. CDR3 length equals 17 residues. CDR1 and CDR2 (germline): SGHTA, FQGTGA. The CDR3 loop is CASSSSSGTASTDTQYF. CDR3 in DNA: TGTGCCAGCAGTTCCTCTAGCGGGACAGCTAGCACAGATACGCAGTATTTT.

The gene calls are TRBV3-1 (or the pseudogene TRBV3-2) and TRBJ2-3, with 8 bases that match TRBD2. The CDR3 consists of 15 residues. Germline lookup yields CDR1 LGHDT and CDR2 YNNKEL (reference sequence). The trim removed 3 bases at V and 1 base at J, leaving 3 bases unmatched. The CDR3 here is CASSQSGSGTDTQYF. The CDR3 nucleotides are TGTGCCAGCAGCCAGAGCGGGAGTGGCACAGATACGCAGTATTTT.

The chain carries TRBV7-3 and TRBJ2-2, with 7 nucleotides matching TRBD1. The CDR3 runs 16 residues. Germline V gene data show CDR1 as SGHTA and CDR2 as FQGTGA. The trim removed 5 bases at V and 7 bases at J, leaving 13 bases unmatched. This chain's CDR3 is CASSAGTARGSGELFF. The CDR3 region has the DNA TGTGCCAGCAGCGCCGGGACAGCACGAGGGAGCGGGGAGCTGTTTTTT.

The CDR3: CSGGKGEQYF. DNA for the CDR3: TGCAGCGGGGGGAAGGGAGAGCAGTATTTT. V gene TRBV29-1 combines with J gene TRBJ2-3; the D call may be TRBD1 or TRBD2 (5 bases each). Trimming removed 7 bases at V and 11 bases at J, with 13 bases between. The germline gives CDR1 SQVTM, CDR2 ANQGSEA. CDR3 length equals 10 residues.

This clone was seen a few times. V and J are TRBV12-5 and TRBJ2-3; 12 positions match TRBD2. The CDR3 sequence is 16 residues long. Germline loops: CDR1 LGHNT, CDR2 FRNRAP. V dropped 5 bases and J dropped 1; count of bases not matched to a gene: 4. The CDR3, as DNA: TGTGCTAGTGGTCCAGGACTAGCGGGGCGCACAGATACGCAGTATTTT. Its protein product is CASGPGLAGRTDTQYF.

CDR3 nucleotides: TGCGCCAGCAGCCAAGAGTCCCGACACACTAGCTACAATGAGCAGTTCTTC. It translates to CASSQESRHTSYNEQFF. V is TRBV4-1 and J is TRBJ2-1, with D maybe TRBD2 (5 bases). This CDR3 is 17 amino acids long. The germline V gene encodes CDR1 MGHRA and CDR2 YSYEKL. The V end lost 0 bases, the J end lost 3 bases, and 15 bases lay between the germline ends.

This clone was seen a few times. The V and J genes are TRBV7-6 and TRBJ1-2; 7 bases match TRBD1. Germline trimming cut 5 bases from V and 0 bases from J; bases unmatched to any gene: 6. This CDR3 comprises 15 residues. CDR1 is SGHVS, CDR2 FNYEAQ, per germline. CDR3 region: CASSPDRSANYGYTF. The CDR3 nucleotides read TGTGCCAGCAGCCCGGACAGGTCAGCTAACTATGGCTACACCTTC. Complete variable domain (other parts from reference TRBV7-6 and TRBJ1-2): GAGVSQSPRYKVTKRGQDVALRCDPISGHVSLYWYRQALGQGPEFLTYFNYEAQQDKSGLPNDRFSAERPEGSISTLTIQRTEQRDSAMYRCASSPDRSANYGYTFGSGTRLTVV.

The chain employs TRBV14 and TRBJ1-6, with D perhaps TRBD1 (6 bases). The germline V gene has CDR1 SGHDN and CDR2 FVKESK. The CDR3 is 17 amino acids. With 3 bases removed from V and 10 bases from J, the gap between germline ends came to 22 bases. CDR3 coding DNA: TGTGCCAGCAGCCATCTCACCTACAGGGAAGCTGGCTCACCCCTCCACTTT. Its translation: CASSHLTYREAGSPLHF.

The chain recombines TRBV6-1 with TRBJ2-1; the D is unclear. CDR1 is MNHNS and CDR2 is SASEGT in the germline V gene. V lost 1 base, J lost 8 bases, and 9 bases lay in between. The CDR3 consists of 13 residues. The CDR3 protein is CASSEVHADEQFF. The CDR3 DNA reads TGTGCCAGCAGTGAAGTGCACGCAGATGAGCAGTTCTTC.

This clone has a single count. This chain links TRBV5-6 with TRBJ2-5, with TRBD2 as a possible D gene (6 bases). V lost 6 bases and J lost 4, with 13 bases in between. This CDR3 comprises 13 residues. The germline CDR1 and CDR2 sequences are SGHDT and YYEEEE. The CDR3 region has the DNA TGTGCCAGCAATGGGGCGGGGTTAGAGACCCAGTACTTC. The encoded protein is CASNGAGLETQYF.

The chain employs TRBV13 and TRBJ2-1, with D unresolved. The ends were cut back, 3 bases at V and 0 bases at J, with 6 bases in the middle. The CDR3 covers 14 residues. Germline V gene sequence: CDR1 PRHDT, CDR2 FYEKMQ (reference sequence). The CDR3 DNA reads as TGTGCCAGCAGCTTGCTCAGCTCCTACAATGAGCAGTTCTTC. This sequence encodes CASSLLSSYNEQFF. Drawing the rest from reference TRBV13 and TRBJ2-1, the complete variable domain is AAGVIQSPRHLIKEKRETATLKCYPIPRHDTVYWYQQGPGQDPQFLISFYEKMQSDKGSIPDRFSAQQFSDYHSELNMSSLELGDSALYFCASSLLSSYNEQFFGPGTRLTVL.

The genes are TRBV7-2 and TRBJ1-4, with D perhaps matching TRBD1 (6 bases). The germline V gene encodes CDR1 SGHTA and CDR2 FQGNSA. The CDR3 spans 15 residues. With 1 base removed from V and 4 bases from J, the gap between germline ends came to 10 bases. CDR3 residues: CASSLEGQINEKLFF. The CDR3 DNA reads TGTGCCAGCAGCTTAGAAGGACAGATTAATGAAAAACTGTTTTTT.

The CDR3 region is CASSQGLTMNTEAFF. The CDR3 DNA reads as TGTGCCAGCAGCCAAGGTCTCACTATGAACACTGAAGCTTTCTTT. The chain has TRBV3-1 (or the pseudogene TRBV3-2) and TRBJ1-1; D unresolved. The length of the CDR3 is 15 residues. Germline V gene sequence: CDR1 LGHDT, CDR2 YNNKEL (reference sequence). Trimming took off 1 base at V and 0 bases at J, with 9 bases between the two ends.

At least ten counts were recorded for this clone. The rearrangement joins TRBV30 to TRBJ1-3; TRBD1 matches 9 bases. This CDR3 has 14 residues. The trim removed 3 bases at V and 4 bases at J, leaving 4 bases unmatched. Per germline, CDR1 GTSNPN and CDR2 SVGIG (reference sequence). The CDR3 spells CAWSGTGTGNTIYF. Written as DNA, the CDR3 is TGTGCCTGGAGCGGGACAGGGACCGGAAACACCATATATTTT.

J is TRBJ2-7 and V is TRBV11-2, with TRBD2 as a possible D gene (5 bases). The CDR3 is 14 residues long. CDR1 SGHAT and CDR2 FQNNGV come from the germline V gene. Between the trimmed V and J ends, which lost 4 bases and 3 bases, there was a span of 13 bases. CDR3 sequence reads: CASSSGASSYEQYF. CDR3 bases: TGTGCCAGCAGCTCCGGCGCTAGCAGCTACGAGCAGTACTTC.

V and J are TRBV7-2 and TRBJ2-7; TRBD2 agrees at 15 bases. Germline CDR1 reads SGHTA; CDR2 reads FQGNSA. Trimming took 4 bases from V and 3 from J; bases not matched to a gene: 7. The CDR3 totals 17 residues. The CDR3 loop reads CASSSGTSGRSRYEQYF. DNA of the CDR3: TGTGCCAGCAGCTCCGGGACTAGCGGGAGGTCGCGCTACGAGCAGTACTTC. The full variable domain, its missing parts supplied by reference TRBV7-2 and TRBJ2-7, is GAGVSQSPSNKVTEKGKDVELRCDPISGHTALYWYRQSLGQGLEFLIYFQGNSAPDKSGLPSDRFSAERTGGSVSTLTIQRTQQEDSAVYLCASSSGTSGRSRYEQYFGPGTRLTVT.

The V gene is TRBV7-9, the J gene TRBJ1-3; D is ambiguous. Germline values: CDR1 SEHNR, CDR2 FQNEAQ (reference sequence). V gave up 1 base and J gave up 0 bases, with 10 bases separating them. CDR3 length: 16 residues. The CDR3 here is CASSLGVGNSGNTIYF. The CDR3, as DNA: TGTGCCAGCAGCTTAGGTGTGGGCAACTCTGGAAACACCATATATTTT.

The chain is built from TRBV25-1 and TRBJ2-1, with 10 bases lining up with TRBD2. Germline V lookup: CDR1 MGHDK, CDR2 SYGVNS. The CDR3 runs to 14 residues. The trim removed 10 bases at V and 1 base at J, leaving 4 bases unmatched. The chain's CDR3 is CATKREGSYNEQFF. The CDR3 DNA follows: TGTGCCACCAAGCGGGAGGGGTCCTACAATGAGCAGTTCTTC. Filled out from reference TRBV25-1 and TRBJ2-1, the complete variable domain reads EADIYQTPRYLVIGTGKKITLECSQTMGHDKMYWYQQDPGMELHLIHYSYGVNSTEKGDLSSESTVSRIRTEHFPLTLESARPSHTSQYLCATKREGSYNEQFFGPGTRLTVL.

The chain combines TRBV28 with TRBJ2-6; TRBD2 might be the D (7 bases). The CDR3 length is 17 residues. V was cut by 6 bases and J by 3 bases, with 18 bases left in between. CDR1 is MDHEN and CDR2 is SYDVKM in the germline V gene. CDR3 coding DNA: TGTGCCAGCAGCACCCCCCGGGGGGCGGGTGGGGCCAACGTCCTGACTTTC. It encodes CASSTPRGAGGANVLTF.

The chain couples TRBV21-1 to TRBJ2-7; the table assigns TRBD1, which was not confirmed against the DNA. TRBV21-1 is labeled a pseudogene. CDR3 size: 15 residues. In DNA, the CDR3 is TGTGCCAGCAGCAAAGAGGGGGTAGAGGGGCGCGAGCAGTACGTC. This sequence encodes CASSKEGVEGREQYV.

The J gene is TRBJ1-5, the V gene TRBV7-9, with a tentative D call TRBD1 (5 bases). The germline V gene encodes CDR1 SEHNR and CDR2 FQNEAQ (reference sequence). Trimming removed 3 bases from V and 3 bases from J, with 12 bases in between. There are 15 residues in the CDR3. CDR3 bases: TGTGCCAGCAGCTTGGAGGGGCTCAACAATCAGCCCCAGCATTTT. This gives the protein CASSLEGLNNQPQHF.

In this sample, this clone turned up a few times. This chain joins TRBV30 and TRBJ1-5, with D possibly TRBD1 on 6 matching bases. The V and J ends lost 4 bases and 5 bases respectively, with 12 bases between them. This CDR3 contains 13 residues. Germline CDR1 GTSNPN, CDR2 SVGIG (reference sequence). The CDR3 DNA is TGTGCCTGGAACAGGGACCGGGATCAGCCCCAGCATTTT. Protein product: CAWNRDRDQPQHF.